A selection of T cell receptor beta chains follows, all from one sample in a study of T cells in Graves' hyperthyroidism and ophthalmopathy. TCRdb re-called the multiplex PCR reads with MiXCR, one entry per CDR3 protein. The sample carries approximately 610,000 distinct CDR3 sequences, 14% to 15% recorded once. The sample taken for sequencing was blood. Receptors originate from a woman in her thirties or forties with Graves' ophthalmopathy. Each CDR3 is given with its conserved first and last residue. Each record gives: D gene, clone size, J gene, CDR3 length, V gene, CDR3 protein, CDR3 DNA. A D gene is named only where the DNA matches it firmly. Expanded clones get a size class; other rows say once, few or many, or leave the size out.

D gene: TRBD1
clone size: many
J gene: TRBJ1-5
CDR3 length: 14
V gene: TRBV12-3/TRBV12-4
CDR3 protein: CASSGQGSGQPQHF
CDR3 DNA: TGTGCCAGCAGCGGACAGGGTAGCGGGCAGCCCCAGCATTTT

D gene: -
clone size: many
J gene: TRBJ2-5
CDR3 length: 14
V gene: TRBV6-1
CDR3 protein: CASKVSGNQETQYF
CDR3 DNA: TGTGCCAGCAAGGTTAGCGGCAACCAAGAGACCCAGTACTTC

D gene: TRBD2
clone size: many
J gene: TRBJ2-7
CDR3 length: 14
V gene: TRBV12-3/TRBV12-4
CDR3 protein: CASSRTSGNYEQYF
CDR3 DNA: TGTGCCAGCAGTCGGACTAGCGGGAACTACGAGCAGTACTTC

D gene: -
clone size: many
J gene: TRBJ1-3
CDR3 length: 16
V gene: TRBV7-8
CDR3 protein: CASSLEMAGPGNTIYF
CDR3 DNA: TGTGCCAGCAGCTTAGAAATGGCGGGACCTGGAAACACCATATATTTT

D gene: -
clone size: many
J gene: TRBJ1-5
CDR3 length: 15
V gene: TRBV28
CDR3 protein: CASSSPRQDNQPQHF
CDR3 DNA: TGTGCCAGCAGTTCACCTCGACAGGACAATCAGCCCCAGCATTTT

D gene: -
clone size: few
J gene: TRBJ1-2
CDR3 length: 13
V gene: TRBV5-5
CDR3 protein: CASSTVGVYGYTF
CDR3 DNA: TGTGCCAGCAGTACAGTTGGAGTTTATGGCTACACCTTC

D gene: -
clone size: many
J gene: TRBJ2-5
CDR3 length: 15
V gene: TRBV20-1
CDR3 protein: CSANYLGGSRETQYF
CDR3 DNA: TGCAGTGCCAATTATCTTGGAGGGAGTCGAGAGACCCAGTACTTC

D gene: TRBD1
clone size: many
J gene: TRBJ1-5
CDR3 length: 13
V gene: TRBV12-3/TRBV12-4
CDR3 protein: CASRDRVDQPQHF
CDR3 DNA: TGTGCCAGTCGGGACAGGGTGGATCAGCCCCAGCATTTT

D gene: -
clone size: few
J gene: TRBJ2-7
CDR3 length: 13
V gene: TRBV6-2/TRBV6-3
CDR3 protein: CAGRRSSSYEQYF
CDR3 DNA: TGTGCCGGAAGGAGGTCGAGCTCCTACGAGCAGTACTTC

D gene: TRBD1
clone size: many
J gene: TRBJ1-1
CDR3 length: 14
V gene: TRBV12-3/TRBV12-4
CDR3 protein: CASSSDRAGTEAFF
CDR3 DNA: TGTGCCAGCAGTTCGGACAGGGCCGGCACTGAAGCTTTCTTT

D gene: TRBD2
clone size: few
J gene: TRBJ2-5
CDR3 length: 17
V gene: TRBV12-3/TRBV12-4
CDR3 protein: CASSRLTSGGVKETQYF
CDR3 DNA: TGTGCCAGCAGCCGACTAACTAGCGGGGGGGTTAAGGAGACCCAGTACTTC

D gene: -
clone size: -
J gene: TRBJ1-5
CDR3 length: 15
V gene: TRBV11-2
CDR3 protein: CASSSLGGSNQPQHF
CDR3 DNA: TGTGCCAGCAGCTCCCTTGGGGGGAGCAATCAGCCCCAGCATTTT

D gene: -
clone size: -
J gene: TRBJ1-1
CDR3 length: 11
V gene: TRBV2
CDR3 protein: CASREYSEAFF
CDR3 DNA: TGTGCCAGCAGGGAGTACAGCGAAGCTTTCTTT

D gene: -
clone size: few
J gene: TRBJ2-7
CDR3 length: 11
V gene: TRBV6-5
CDR3 protein: CASSFQDQQYF
CDR3 DNA: TGTGCCAGCAGTTTCCAAGACCAGCAGTACTTC

D gene: TRBD1
clone size: many
J gene: TRBJ2-7
CDR3 length: 15
V gene: TRBV28
CDR3 protein: CASRPGTGPPYEQYF
CDR3 DNA: TGTGCCAGCAGGCCCGGGACAGGGCCCCCCTACGAGCAGTACTTC

D gene: TRBD1
clone size: many
J gene: TRBJ2-5
CDR3 length: 13
V gene: TRBV29-1
CDR3 protein: CSVPGQGQETQYF
CDR3 DNA: TGCAGCGTGCCGGGACAGGGACAAGAGACCCAGTACTTC

D gene: -
clone size: few
J gene: TRBJ2-2
CDR3 length: 15
V gene: TRBV7-3
CDR3 protein: CASSLMSGNTGELFF
CDR3 DNA: TGTGCCAGCAGCTTAATGTCCGGGAACACCGGGGAGCTGTTTTTT

D gene: TRBD1
clone size: few
J gene: TRBJ2-6
CDR3 length: 17
V gene: TRBV12-3/TRBV12-4
CDR3 protein: CASIRRQGGASANVLTF
CDR3 DNA: TGTGCCAGCATCCGCCGACAGGGGGGGGCTAGTGCCAACGTCCTGACTTTC

D gene: -
clone size: many
J gene: TRBJ1-1
CDR3 length: 12
V gene: TRBV7-8
CDR3 protein: CASSFAGTEAFF
CDR3 DNA: TGTGCCAGCAGCTTTGCCGGGACAGAAGCTTTCTTT

D gene: -
clone size: many
J gene: TRBJ1-1
CDR3 length: 12
V gene: TRBV2
CDR3 protein: CASRPSTTEAFF
CDR3 DNA: TGTGCCAGCAGGCCTTCGACGACTGAAGCTTTCTTT

D gene: -
clone size: -
J gene: TRBJ1-5
CDR3 length: 17
V gene: TRBV12-3/TRBV12-4
CDR3 protein: CASSPRRGGNSNQPQHF
CDR3 DNA: TGTGCCAGCAGCCCTCGGAGGGGAGGGAATAGCAATCAGCCCCAGCATTTT

D gene: -
clone size: many
J gene: TRBJ2-1
CDR3 length: 14
V gene: TRBV6-5
CDR3 protein: CASRGGDSYNEQFF
CDR3 DNA: TGTGCCAGCAGAGGTGGGGACTCCTACAATGAGCAGTTCTTC

D gene: -
clone size: many
J gene: TRBJ2-7
CDR3 length: 14
V gene: TRBV29-1
CDR3 protein: CSVESRDGLYEQYF
CDR3 DNA: TGCAGCGTTGAAAGCCGGGACGGACTCTACGAGCAGTACTTC

D gene: -
clone size: many
J gene: TRBJ2-5
CDR3 length: 11
V gene: TRBV6-6
CDR3 protein: CASSYRGARYF
CDR3 DNA: TGTGCCAGCAGTTACCGGGGGGCCCGGTACTTC

D gene: -
clone size: -
J gene: TRBJ2-5
CDR3 length: 15
V gene: TRBV7-2
CDR3 protein: CASSLGGTLQETQYF
CDR3 DNA: TGTGCCAGCAGCTTAGGAGGAACCCTGCAAGAGACCCAGTACTTC

D gene: -
clone size: -
J gene: TRBJ1-6
CDR3 length: 13
V gene: TRBV10-3
CDR3 protein: CAIKDSPNSPLHF
CDR3 DNA: TGTGCCATCAAGGACAGCCCAAATTCACCCCTCCACTTT

D gene: -
clone size: -
J gene: TRBJ1-5
CDR3 length: 14
V gene: TRBV7-2
CDR3 protein: CASSPGLTNQPQHF
CDR3 DNA: TGTGCCAGCAGCCCGGGACTTACAAATCAGCCCCAGCATTTT

D gene: TRBD1
clone size: many
J gene: TRBJ1-1
CDR3 length: 14
V gene: TRBV6-5
CDR3 protein: CASRDRVTGSEAFF
CDR3 DNA: TGTGCCAGCCGGGACAGGGTTACCGGGAGTGAAGCTTTCTTT